Each of the 18 T cell receptor beta chains below was sequenced from the same sample in a study of T cells in Graves' hyperthyroidism and ophthalmopathy. RNA transcripts served as the template for amplifying TCR beta CDR3 regions. RT-PCR in the first round (using the HTBI primer set) targeted the TCR CDR3. TCRdb processed the multiplex PCR reads anew with MiXCR; each CDR3 protein has one entry. The sample has 300,000 to 450,000 distinct CDR3 sequences; approximately 15% are singletons. Sequenced: blood. These receptor sequences come from an older woman with Graves' hyperthyroidism.

This clonotype was seen a few times. The gene calls are TRBV19 and TRBJ2-3, with D perhaps TRBD1 (9 bases). V was shortened by 3 bases and J by 6 bases, with 16 bases between the two germline ends. From germline, CDR1 is LNHDA and CDR2 SQIVND (reference sequence). CDR3 length: 15 residues. The CDR3 protein is CASSIGTGTRDTQYF. As DNA, the CDR3 is TGTGCCAGTAGTATCGGGACAGGGACTAGGGATACGCAGTATTTT.

This chain uses TRBV27 with TRBJ2-1; 7 bases align to TRBD1. V trimming: 0 bases; J trimming: 6 bases; junction bases outside the gene matches: 2. The CDR3 length is 14 residues. The V gene's germline CDR1 is MNHEY and CDR2 SMNVEV (reference sequence). CDR3 in amino acids: CASSLSTGSNEQFF. CDR3 sequence (DNA): TGTGCCAGCAGTTTATCGACAGGGTCCAATGAGCAGTTCTTC.

This clonotype was picked up one time. This chain connects TRBV7-2 to TRBJ2-3; TRBD1 agrees at 11 bases. The CDR3 has 15 amino acids. Germline loops: CDR1 SGHTA, CDR2 FQGNSA. V gave up 5 bases and J gave up 4 bases; unmatched junction bases: 5. The CDR3 sequence is CASSLDRGQADTQYF. The CDR3 nucleotides read TGTGCCAGCAGCCTGGACAGGGGGCAAGCAGATACGCAGTATTTT. The full variable domain, rest sourced from reference TRBV7-2 and TRBJ2-3, is GAGVSQSPSNKVTEKGKDVELRCDPISGHTALYWYRQSLGQGLEFLIYFQGNSAPDKSGLPSDRFSAERTGGSVSTLTIQRTQQEDSAVYLCASSLDRGQADTQYFGPGTRLTVL.

This clonotype occurred many times. The chain employs TRBV27 and TRBJ2-7; D is perhaps TRBD2 (6 bases). Germline CDR1 and CDR2: MNHEY and SMNVEV (reference sequence). Between the trimmed V and J ends, which lost 3 bases and 7 bases, there was a span of 10 bases. The CDR3 sequence is 12 residues long. CDR3 in DNA: TGTGCCAGCAGTTTGCGGGGTATGGAGCAGTACTTC. Translation: CASSLRGMEQYF.

This clonotype came up many times. The chain uses TRBV9 and TRBJ2-1, with 7 bases fitting TRBD2. Germline V gene lookup returns CDR1 SGDLS and CDR2 YYNGEE. The CDR3 spans 14 residues. Trimming removed 0 bases from V and 8 bases from J; junction bases left unmatched: 5. This CDR3 is CASSVGGLDHEQFF. CDR3 bases: TGTGCCAGCAGCGTAGGCGGACTAGATCATGAGCAGTTCTTC.

V and J are TRBV20-1 and TRBJ2-7, with 8 bases aligning to TRBD2. Germline CDR1 is DFQATT and CDR2 is SNEGSKA (reference sequence). This CDR3 region has 15 residues. J lost 0 bases, V lost 3 bases, and 7 bases had no gene match. Here the CDR3 reads CSARDREGGSYEQYF. CDR3 DNA sequence: TGCAGTGCTAGGGATCGGGAGGGTGGCTCCTACGAGCAGTACTTC.

Comment on this clonotype: Mismatch with germline at one junction end may stem from a read error. The chain joins TRBV7-9 to TRBJ2-2; D remains unclear. This CDR3 is built from 14 residues. CDR1 and CDR2 (germline): SEHNR, FQNEAQ (reference sequence). The CDR3, as DNA: TGTGCCAGCGGCTTGGAAGAGGTCACCGGGGAGCTGTTTTTT. This encodes CASGLEEVTGELFF. Variable domain in full (rest from reference TRBV7-9 and TRBJ2-2): DTGVSQNPRHKITKRGQNVTFRCDPISEHNRLYWYRQTLGQGPEFLTYFQNEAQLEKSRLLSDRFSAERPKGSFSTLEIQRTEQGDSAMYLCASGLEEVTGELFFGEGSRLTVL.

The V and J genes are TRBV7-9 and TRBJ2-3; D ambiguous. Germline values: CDR1 SEHNR, CDR2 FQNEAQ (reference sequence). This CDR3 has 16 residues. V was cut by 5 bases and J by 5 bases, with 20 bases left in between. The DNA of the CDR3 is TGTGCCAGCAGCCCCACCGGCCCCCGGTTCAAAGATACGCAGTATTTT. Residues: CASSPTGPRFKDTQYF.

This chain uses TRBV29-1 with TRBJ2-1; 12 bases match TRBD2. V was clipped by 7 bases and J by 9 bases; unmatched bases: 10. Germline V gives CDR1 SQVTM, CDR2 ANQGSEA. The CDR3 sequence is 14 residues long. CDR3 residues: CSATRLAGALEQFF. The CDR3 region has the DNA TGCAGCGCAACACGACTAGCGGGAGCGCTTGAGCAGTTCTTC.

The chain uses TRBV11-2 and TRBJ2-2; 9 bases are a match to TRBD1. The V segment lost 5 bases and the J segment 7 bases; nucleotides outside the gene matches: 8. This CDR3 has 15 residues. Looked up from germline, CDR1 is SGHAT and CDR2 is FQNNGV. CDR3 loop: CASSTTGGAGGELFF. In DNA, the CDR3 is TGTGCCAGCAGCACCACAGGGGGCGCGGGCGGGGAGCTGTTTTTT.

The table lists this clonotype with many counts. This chain joins TRBV12-3 or TRBV12-4 and TRBJ2-6; D uncertain. The CDR3 has 13 amino acids. Trimming left V 6 bases short and J 0 bases short, with 3 bases between. The CDR3 nucleotides read TGTGCCAGCAGCTCCTCTGGGGCCAACGTCCTGACTTTC. Translating gives CASSSSGANVLTF.

This clonotype was detected only a few times. The J gene is TRBJ2-3, the V gene TRBV19, with 7 bases fitting TRBD2. V lost 2 bases to trimming and J lost 0 bases; unmatched junction nucleotides: 5. Germline assignment: CDR1 LNHDA and CDR2 SQIVND (reference sequence). The CDR3 has 16 amino acids. The CDR3: CASSILGAGSTDTQYF. For the CDR3, the DNA is TGTGCCAGTAGTATATTAGGAGCGGGAAGCACAGATACGCAGTATTTT.

This clonotype was seen a few times. The V call is TRBV5-6, the J call TRBJ2-3; possibly TRBD1 for D (8 bases). The CDR3 loop spans 18 amino acids. The V and J ends lost 1 base and 1 base respectively, with 19 bases between them. CDR1 SGHDT and CDR2 YYEEEE come from the germline V gene. CDR3 sequence reads: CASSLSARTGRGTDTQYF. CDR3 nucleotides: TGTGCCAGCAGCTTGTCGGCCCGGACAGGGAGGGGCACAGATACGCAGTATTTT.

This clonotype was observed at least ten times. V gene TRBV10-3 combines with J gene TRBJ2-7; 7 positions agree with TRBD2. Germline assignment: CDR1 ENHRY and CDR2 SYGVKD. V shed 4 bases and J 6 bases; nucleotides not matched to a gene: 12. The CDR3 is made up of 15 amino acids. CDR3 amino acids: CAISVGGVETGEQYF. DNA of the CDR3: TGTGCCATCAGTGTGGGGGGGGTCGAGACGGGCGAGCAGTACTTC.

This clonotype was picked up a small number of times. The rearrangement joins TRBV4-1 to TRBJ1-1, with a tentative D call TRBD1 (5 bases). Germline values: CDR1 MGHRA, CDR2 YSYEKL. The V end was cut by 3 bases, the J end by 0 bases, with 11 bases between. This CDR3 is built from 15 residues. The CDR3 loop reads CASSQVTAMNTEAFF. The CDR3 region has the DNA TGCGCCAGCAGCCAGGTGACAGCCATGAACACTGAAGCTTTCTTT.

This clonotype was seen repeatedly, ten times or more. The chain couples TRBV12-3 or TRBV12-4 to TRBJ1-3; D call uncertain. V lost 4 bases and J lost 0, with 10 bases in between. The CDR3 sequence is 15 residues long. CDR3 DNA sequence: TGTGCCAGCAGTTCTATAGCCAGCTCTGGAAACACCATATATTTT. It is translated as CASSSIASSGNTIYF.

The chain recombines TRBV5-1 with TRBJ1-4; D remains unclear. V lost 0 bases and J lost 3, with 9 bases in between. The CDR3 has 15 amino acids. CDR1 SGHRS and CDR2 YFSETQ come from the germline V gene. CDR3 nucleotide sequence: TGCGCCAGCAGCTTGGCTCCGCCGGCTAATGAAAAACTGTTTTTT. It is translated as CASSLAPPANEKLFF.

This clonotype was observed at least ten times. The chain is built from TRBV18 and TRBJ2-7; TRBD1 agrees at 7 bases. The CDR3 consists of 17 residues. Looked up from germline, CDR1 is KGHSH and CDR2 is LQKENI. V lost 4 bases and J lost 4; bases outside the gene matches: 16. The CDR3 sequence is CASSRAVGGQKGYEQYF. As DNA, the CDR3 is TGTGCCAGCTCACGCGCAGTTGGGGGACAGAAAGGGTACGAGCAGTACTTC.